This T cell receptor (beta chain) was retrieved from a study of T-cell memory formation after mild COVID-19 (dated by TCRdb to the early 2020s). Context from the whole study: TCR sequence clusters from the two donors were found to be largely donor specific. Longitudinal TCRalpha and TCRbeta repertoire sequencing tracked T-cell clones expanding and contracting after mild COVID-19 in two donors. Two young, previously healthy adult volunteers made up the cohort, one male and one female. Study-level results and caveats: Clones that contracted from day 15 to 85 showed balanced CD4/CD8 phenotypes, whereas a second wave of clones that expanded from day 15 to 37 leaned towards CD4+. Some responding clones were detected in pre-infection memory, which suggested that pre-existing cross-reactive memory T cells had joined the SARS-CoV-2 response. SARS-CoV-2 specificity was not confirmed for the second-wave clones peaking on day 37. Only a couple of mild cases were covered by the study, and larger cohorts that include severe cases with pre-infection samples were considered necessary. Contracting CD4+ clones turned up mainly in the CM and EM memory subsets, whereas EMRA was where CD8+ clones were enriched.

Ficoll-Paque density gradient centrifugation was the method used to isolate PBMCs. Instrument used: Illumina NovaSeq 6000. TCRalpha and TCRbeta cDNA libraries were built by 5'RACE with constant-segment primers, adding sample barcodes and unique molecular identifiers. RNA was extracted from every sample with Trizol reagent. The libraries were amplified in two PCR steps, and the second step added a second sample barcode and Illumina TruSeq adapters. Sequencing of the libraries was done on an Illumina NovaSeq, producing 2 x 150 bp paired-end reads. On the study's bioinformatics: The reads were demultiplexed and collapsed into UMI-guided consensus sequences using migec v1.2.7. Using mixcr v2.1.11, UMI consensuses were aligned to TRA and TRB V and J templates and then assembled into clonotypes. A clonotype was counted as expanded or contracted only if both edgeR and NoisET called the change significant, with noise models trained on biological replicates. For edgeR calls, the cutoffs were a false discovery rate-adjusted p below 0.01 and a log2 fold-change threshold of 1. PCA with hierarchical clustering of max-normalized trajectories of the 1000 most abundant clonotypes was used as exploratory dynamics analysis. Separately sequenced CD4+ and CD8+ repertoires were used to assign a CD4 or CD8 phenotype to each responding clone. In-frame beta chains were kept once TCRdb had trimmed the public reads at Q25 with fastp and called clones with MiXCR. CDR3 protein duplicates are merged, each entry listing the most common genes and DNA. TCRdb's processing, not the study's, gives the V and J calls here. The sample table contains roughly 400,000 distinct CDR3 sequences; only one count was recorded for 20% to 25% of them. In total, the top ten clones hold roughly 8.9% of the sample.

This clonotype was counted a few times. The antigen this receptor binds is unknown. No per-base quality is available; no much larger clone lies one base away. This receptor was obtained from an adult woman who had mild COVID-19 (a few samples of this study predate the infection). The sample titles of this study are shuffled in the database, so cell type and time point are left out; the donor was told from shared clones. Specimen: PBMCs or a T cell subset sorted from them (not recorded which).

The DNA sequence reads TGTGCCAGCAGCCCTGCCCCGGGACAGGGCTCGAGGTCAGTCGGCGAGCAGTACTTC. This translates into CASSPAPGQGSRSVGEQYF. In this chain, TRBV27 is recombined with TRBJ2-7; the junction holds 9 bases that match TRBD1. V is pruned by 6 bases and J by 6 bases, leaving 24 bases of the junction without a gene match. In the germline V gene (reference sequence), CDR1 corresponds to MNHEY and CDR2 to SMNVEV. The CDR3 covers 19 residues, taking in both the cysteine and the phenylalanine. Only CDR3 DNA is held: 57 bases, read in frame from base 1.